This T cell receptor beta chain was sequenced in a study of cytomegalovirus exposure and HLA in healthy donors. Whole-study findings and limits: The study designated over 150 TCR beta chains cytomegalovirus-associated. According to an earlier analysis, most TCR beta V segments yielded productive rearrangements about 87% or about 30% of the time.

This clone was found a few times. What it recognizes is unknown. Amplification used 60 Vbeta primers and 13 Jbeta primers. Some clones are missing from TCRdb's copy, which holds only in-frame ones; the method was immunoSEQ multiplex PCR. The sample yields around 150,000 clones, around three quarters seen once. CDR1 is KGHSH, CDR2 LQKENI, per germline. The CDR3 runs to 14 residues. With 1 base removed from V and 3 bases from J, the gap between germline ends came to 10 bases. The chain has TRBV18 and TRBJ2-7; D may be TRBD1 (6 bases). This receptor was obtained from a woman in her thirties or forties in good health and CMV-seronegative. Sample: PBMCs. The CDR3 loop reads CASSPRRTDYEQYF. The DNA of the CDR3 is TGTGCCAGCTCACCACGTCGGACAGACTACGAGCAGTACTTC.